This T cell receptor beta chain was sequenced in a study of beta chain features in type 1 diabetes. Background on the study: Sorted cells, 90 million to 130 million in number, were examined across all samples. General study points: Type 1 diabetes patients had TCRB CDR3s that were shorter (moderately but significantly so) in all four CD4+ subsets. Fewer insertions but more deletions were seen at VDJ junctions in type 1 diabetes patients.

CD4+ naive, central memory, regulatory and stem cell-like memory subsets were isolated by sorting on CD45RO/CCR7/CD25/CD127/CD95/CD27. This clone has more than one count but fewer than ten. Its antigen remains unknown. This sample also contains other DNA sequences that code for the same CDR3. Every bit of the isolated RNA underwent reverse transcription, so sequencing read expressed TCRB transcripts. Clones were read by immunoSEQ multiplex PCR, and TCRdb kept only the in-frame ones, dropping some. The repertoire holds 150,000 or so clones, less than 9.5% seen once, with over 2% in the top ten. The CDR3 spans 13 residues. The V gene's germline CDR1 is MDHEN and CDR2 SYDVKM. V gave up 3 bases and J gave up 2 bases, with 8 bases separating them.

The receptor was isolated from a woman aged 18-30 years in good health. The chain couples TRBV28 to TRBJ2-7; D ambiguous. The sample was central memory CD4+ T cells from blood. In DNA form, the CDR3 reads TGTGCCAGCAGTTTGGTACAAACCTACGAGCAGTACTTC. The encoded protein is CASSLVQTYEQYF.